This entry lists 30 T cell receptor beta chains sequenced from one sample in a study of OX40 agonist ivuxolimab in advanced cancers. Sequencing used immunoSEQ multiplex PCR; TCRdb keeps in-frame clones, though not all of them. This sample has 55,000 to 85,000 clones, with about 90% found just once. This specimen was CD4+ or CD8+ T cells sorted from blood, taken in a trial of the OX40 agonist ivuxolimab. Receptors were obtained from an adult with an advanced solid tumor such as melanoma, head and neck, liver or kidney cancer.

This clone has a single count. This sequence joins TRBV2 and TRBJ1-2; 10 bases match TRBD1. J gave up 8 bases and V 6 bases, and 12 bases lay outside the gene matches. The length of the CDR3 is 15 residues. Germline values: CDR1 SNHLY, CDR2 FYNNEI. The CDR3, as DNA: TGTGCCAGCAGGCGACCCCGGGACAGGGGTATGGGCTACACCTTC. Protein: CASRRPRDRGMGYTF.

This chain connects TRBV9 to TRBJ2-5; D might be TRBD1 (5 bases). Trimming stripped 0 bases from V and 6 bases from J, with 12 bases between. Germline CDR1 reads SGDLS; CDR2 reads YYNGEE. This CDR3 contains 14 residues. CDR3 in amino acids: CASSVETGSKTQYF. DNA of the CDR3: TGTGCCAGCAGCGTAGAAACAGGTAGCAAGACCCAGTACTTC.

This chain uses TRBV7-9 with TRBJ2-1, with D possibly matching TRBD2 (6 bases). Trimming pared 0 bases from V and 7 bases from J, leaving 13 bases between. The CDR3 is 15 amino acids. Germline V CDR1 and CDR2: SEHNR, FQNEAQ (reference sequence). CDR3 region: CASSLASSGGNEQFF. The CDR3, as DNA: TGTGCCAGCAGCTTAGCGAGTAGCGGAGGGAATGAGCAGTTCTTC.

The chain combines TRBV19 with TRBJ2-5; tentative D call: TRBD1 (6 bases). The CDR3 covers 14 residues. Germline loops: CDR1 LNHDA, CDR2 SQIVND (reference sequence). Between the trimmed V and J ends, which lost 7 bases and 2 bases, there was a span of 14 bases. DNA for the CDR3: TGTGCCAGTAACCTGGGACACAATCAAGAGACCCAGTACTTC. This codes for CASNLGHNQETQYF.

The V call is TRBV6-6, the J call TRBJ2-5; 7 bases align to TRBD2. The CDR3 extends over 13 amino acids. Germline V lookup: CDR1 MNHNY, CDR2 SVGAGI (reference sequence). V shed 10 bases, J shed 4 bases, and the junction held 9 bases outside the gene matches. The CDR3 reads CATWGRVIETQYF. DNA for the CDR3: TGTGCCACCTGGGGGAGGGTCATAGAGACCCAGTACTTC.

The chain combines TRBV30 with TRBJ2-4; 9 bases line up with TRBD1. Germline CDR1 GTSNPN, CDR2 SVGIG (reference sequence). V was clipped by 0 bases and J by 2 bases; unmatched bases: 5. The CDR3 length is 16 residues. CDR3 in DNA: TGTGCCTGGAGTGTAGTGACAGGGGGTTCCAAAAACATTCAGTACTTC. It codes for CAWSVVTGGSKNIQYF.

The chain has TRBV13 and TRBJ2-3; D not resolved. Trimming pared 4 bases from V and 4 bases from J, leaving 6 bases between. Germline assignment: CDR1 PRHDT and CDR2 FYEKMQ (reference sequence). The CDR3 contains 12 residues. The CDR3 reads CASSSQSDTQYF. The CDR3 coding sequence is TGTGCCAGCAGCTCTCAGTCAGATACGCAGTATTTT.

Notes on this clone: One end of the junction varies from germline; a read error may be responsible. The chain's CDR3 is CSARSLGRWNF. The CDR3 DNA reads TGCAGTGCTCGGTCGCTTGGGAGGTGGAACTTC. This chain joins TRBV20-1 and TRBJ2-5; D may be TRBD2 (6 bases). CDR1 and CDR2 (germline): DFQATT, SNEGSKA (reference sequence). This CDR3 spans 11 amino acids.

V is TRBV15 and J is TRBJ2-7, with D uncertain. V lost 5 bases, J lost 3 bases, and 14 bases lay in between. The CDR3 is 14 residues long. The germline gives CDR1 LNHNV, CDR2 YYDKDF (reference sequence). The CDR3 loop reads CATSGLGPVYEQYF. The CDR3 DNA follows: TGTGCCACCAGCGGCCTCGGACCGGTCTACGAGCAGTACTTC.

The chain is built from TRBV18 and TRBJ2-5, with unresolved D. The CDR3 has 14 amino acids. The germline gives CDR1 KGHSH, CDR2 LQKENI. The V end was cut by 3 bases, the J end by 2 bases, with 10 bases between. The CDR3 coding sequence is TGTGCCAGCTCACCTCAACGGGCTCAAGAGACCCAGTACTTC. Its protein product is CASSPQRAQETQYF.

The chain is built from TRBV2 and TRBJ1-5; D is perhaps TRBD1 (5 bases). The CDR3 length is 15 residues. Germline CDR1 SNHLY, CDR2 FYNNEI. The V end lost 1 base, the J end lost 4 bases, and 11 bases lay between the germline ends. The DNA of the CDR3 is TGTGCCAGCAGTGAAGGCGGGACGGTAAATCAGCCCCAGCATTTT. Encoded protein: CASSEGGTVNQPQHF.

The chain carries TRBV2 and TRBJ2-7, with 7 bases matching TRBD2. The V and J ends lost 3 bases and 2 bases, in that order; junction bases with no gene match: 16. Germline CDR1 reads SNHLY; CDR2 reads FYNNEI. This CDR3 comprises 18 residues. Here the CDR3 DNA reads TGTGCCAGCAGTGAGGGTCTAGCGGTATTAAAAATTGCCTACGAGCAGTACTTC. Protein product: CASSEGLAVLKIAYEQYF.

The CDR3 protein is CASSWYLAGRDTGELFF. The DNA for the CDR3 is TGTGCCAGCAGCTGGTATTTAGCGGGAAGAGACACCGGGGAGCTGTTTTTT. V and J are TRBV5-6 and TRBJ2-2; 8 bases align to TRBD2. Germline V lookup: CDR1 SGHDT, CDR2 YYEEEE. Losses at the gene ends were 3 bases for V and 3 bases for J; bases not matched to a gene: 10. This CDR3 has 17 residues.

The chain employs TRBV9 and TRBJ2-3, with TRBD2 identical over 10 bases. Germline CDR1 reads SGDLS; CDR2 reads YYNGEE. This CDR3 has 16 residues. J lost 4 bases, V lost 0 bases, and 5 bases had no gene match. CDR3 protein: CASSVGRAGGPDTQYF. The CDR3 coding sequence is TGTGCCAGCAGCGTAGGAAGAGCGGGAGGGCCAGATACGCAGTATTTT. Full variable domain (remainder filled in from reference TRBV9 and TRBJ2-3): DSGVTQTPKHLITATGQRVTLRCSPRSGDLSVYWYQQSLDQGLQFLIQYYNGEERAKGNILERFSAQQFPDLHSELNLSSLELGDSALYFCASSVGRAGGPDTQYFGPGTRLTVL.

The chain carries TRBV19 and TRBJ1-4, with D tentatively TRBD1 (6 bases). CDR3 length: 13 residues. Germline loops: CDR1 LNHDA, CDR2 SQIVND (reference sequence). V lost 7 bases, J lost 10 bases, and 16 bases lay in between. The CDR3 spells CASTNREVGKLFF. CDR3 coding DNA: TGTGCCAGTACCAACAGGGAAGTCGGAAAACTGTTTTTT.

The chain joins TRBV28 to TRBJ1-2; the match to TRBD1 covers 8 bases. CDR1 and CDR2 from the germline V gene are MDHEN and SYDVKM. This CDR3 region has 13 residues. V gave up 4 bases and J gave up 5 bases; unmatched junction bases: 3. CDR3 bases: TGTGCCAGCAGTTGGGGACAGGATTATGGCTACACCTTC. Protein: CASSWGQDYGYTF.

This chain uses TRBV19 with TRBJ1-1, with D hard to call. Germline V lookup: CDR1 LNHDA, CDR2 SQIVND (reference sequence). This CDR3 contains 14 residues. V was shortened by 1 base and J by 4 bases, with 10 bases between the two germline ends. In DNA form, the CDR3 reads TGTGCCAGTAGTATAGGTGGGTTTGGCACTGAAGCTTTCTTT. Translated, it gives CASSIGGFGTEAFF.

This clone was detected once. The chain joins TRBV6-1 to TRBJ2-7; 9 nucleotides match TRBD1. V trimming: 7 bases; J trimming: 4 bases; junction bases outside the gene matches: 5. The CDR3 is 13 amino acids. Germline loops: CDR1 MNHNS, CDR2 SASEGT. CDR3 bases: TGTGCCAGCATGGGAGGACAGGGGTACGAGCAGTACTTC. Its protein is CASMGGQGYEQYF.

The chain links TRBV5-1 to TRBJ2-5; D uncertain. This CDR3 is 14 amino acids long. Trimming removed 0 bases from V and 1 base from J, with 7 bases in between. Per germline, CDR1 SGHRS and CDR2 YFSETQ. The CDR3, as DNA: TGCGCCAGCAGCTTGGGGGATACCCAAGAGACCCAGTACTTC. It encodes CASSLGDTQETQYF.

The chain recombines TRBV4-1 with TRBJ2-1; D is possibly TRBD1 (6 bases). CDR3 length: 14 residues. V was cut by 1 base and J by 6 bases, with 10 bases left in between. CDR1 MGHRA and CDR2 YSYEKL come from the germline V gene. CDR3 bases: TGCGCCAGCAGCCAAGCAGAAGGGGGCAATGAGCAGTTCTTC. It yields the protein CASSQAEGGNEQFF.

The V and J genes are TRBV11-2 and TRBJ1-3; D is possibly TRBD1 (5 bases). Germline values: CDR1 SGHAT, CDR2 FQNNGV. V was pared by 4 bases and J by 2 bases, with 12 bases between. This CDR3 contains 15 residues. This CDR3 is CASSSTRRAGNTIYF. The CDR3 DNA is TGTGCCAGCAGCTCAACACGCAGGGCTGGAAACACCATATATTTT.

The chain employs TRBV18 and TRBJ2-7; 8 bases agree with TRBD2. The ends lost 1 base at V and 1 base at J; junction bases unmatched: 3. Germline CDR1 KGHSH, CDR2 LQKENI. The CDR3 covers 15 residues. Here the CDR3 reads CASSPLAGGSYEQYF. The CDR3 DNA is TGTGCCAGCTCACCACTGGCGGGAGGTTCCTACGAGCAGTACTTC.

The rearrangement links TRBV27 to TRBJ2-1, with a weak D call TRBD2 (6 bases). Trimming took 5 bases from V and 8 from J, leaving 19 bases between them. CDR1 is MNHEY, CDR2 SMNVEV, per germline (reference sequence). The CDR3 totals 15 residues. CDR3 sequence: CASSRTNSRADEQFF. CDR3 sequence (DNA): TGTGCCAGCAGTCGGACTAATTCCCGCGCCGATGAGCAGTTCTTC.

This clone came up once. The CDR3 coding sequence is TGTGCCAGTAGTCCGATGACAGGGGATACGCAGTATTTT. Its protein is CASSPMTGDTQYF. The chain is built from TRBV19 and TRBJ2-3; 7 nucleotides line up with TRBD1. Trimming removed 5 bases from V and 6 bases from J; junction bases left unmatched: 5. CDR1 and CDR2 (germline): LNHDA, SQIVND (reference sequence). This CDR3 is built from 13 residues.

This clone has more than one count but fewer than ten. CDR3 loop: CASSPDSGVSSYEQYF. The DNA of the CDR3 is TGTGCCAGCTCACCTGACTCGGGTGTAAGCTCCTACGAGCAGTACTTC. The chain links TRBV18 to TRBJ2-7, with no clear D. The CDR3 contains 16 residues. Germline CDR1 and CDR2: KGHSH and LQKENI. V lost 3 bases and J lost 0, with 15 bases in between.

The V gene is TRBV29-1, the J gene TRBJ2-6, with 7 bases fitting TRBD1. The CDR3 sequence is 15 residues long. The germline V gene encodes CDR1 SQVTM and CDR2 ANQGSEA. The V segment lost 7 bases and the J segment 3 bases; nucleotides outside the gene matches: 9. The CDR3, as DNA: TGCAGCGCCACAGGGGACGGTGATGGGGCCAACGTCCTGACTTTC. Translating it yields CSATGDGDGANVLTF. The variable domain in full, with the rest retrieved from reference TRBV29-1 and TRBJ2-6, is SAVISQKPSRDICQRGTSLTIQCQVDSQVTMMFWYRQQPGQSLTLIATANQGSEATYESGFVIDKFPISRPNLTFSTLTVSNMSPEDSSIYLCSATGDGDGANVLTFGAGSRLTVL.

In its sample, this clone was seen once. The V and J genes are TRBV25-1 and TRBJ2-7; 8 nucleotides line up with TRBD1. The CDR3 runs to 17 residues. V lost 6 bases to trimming and J lost 2 bases; unmatched junction nucleotides: 15. Germline V gene lookup returns CDR1 MGHDK and CDR2 SYGVNS. The CDR3 loop reads CASRASSDRVGPYEQYF. CDR3 nucleotide sequence: TGTGCCAGCAGGGCCTCCTCGGACAGGGTGGGACCCTACGAGCAGTACTTC.

V is TRBV14 and J is TRBJ2-1; a weak D match, TRBD2 (6 bases). The CDR3 length is 13 residues. Germline CDR1 reads SGHDN; CDR2 reads FVKESK. Trimming took 3 bases from V and 9 from J, leaving 12 bases between them. CDR3 in amino acids: CASSQTSFGEQFF. As DNA, the CDR3 is TGTGCCAGCAGCCAGACTAGTTTCGGTGAGCAGTTCTTC.

The chain couples TRBV19 to TRBJ2-1, with 13 bases identical to TRBD2. J lost 8 bases, V lost 8 bases, and 9 bases had no gene match. This CDR3 contains 15 residues. Germline V gene sequence: CDR1 LNHDA, CDR2 SQIVND (reference sequence). The CDR3 sequence is CASRSGTSGTDEQFF. The CDR3 DNA sequence: TGTGCCAGTCGTAGCGGGACTAGCGGGACTGATGAGCAGTTCTTC.

The J gene is TRBJ2-7, the V gene TRBV11-2; D possibly uses TRBD1 or TRBD2 (6 bases each). The CDR3 covers 13 residues. V was clipped by 8 bases and J by 5 bases, with 16 bases between them. Per the germline V gene, CDR1 is SGHAT and CDR2 is FQNNGV. The CDR3 DNA follows: TGTGCCAGCGGGGGCGGGATCTTCGACGAGCAGTACTTC. It encodes CASGGGIFDEQYF.